This passage covers 2 T cell receptor beta chains from one sample sequenced in a study of cytomegalovirus exposure and HLA in healthy donors. Amplification used 60 Vbeta primers and 13 Jbeta primers. The assay was immunoSEQ multiplex PCR, and TCRdb's table has in-frame clones only and misses some. This table holds 53,000 or so clones. Sequencing was carried out using PBMCs. These receptors were collected from a man aged 18 to 30 in good health and CMV-seropositive.

The chain is built from TRBV5-1 and TRBJ1-5; 9 nucleotides align to TRBD1. Germline CDR1 SGHRS, CDR2 YFSETQ. The CDR3 sequence is 15 residues long. V shed 0 bases and J 7 bases; nucleotides not matched to a gene: 5. The CDR3: CASSLEGQGVQPQHF. The CDR3 nucleotides read TGCGCCAGCAGCTTGGAGGGACAGGGAGTACAGCCCCAGCATTTT.

This chain connects TRBV5-6 to TRBJ1-1; no reliable D call. V was shortened by 3 bases and J by 1 base, with 7 bases between the two germline ends. Germline V gene data show CDR1 as SGHDT and CDR2 as YYEEEE. The CDR3 runs to 13 residues. The CDR3 here is CASSYRGNTEAFF. The CDR3 nucleotides read TGTGCCAGCAGCTACCGGGGGAACACTGAAGCTTTCTTT.